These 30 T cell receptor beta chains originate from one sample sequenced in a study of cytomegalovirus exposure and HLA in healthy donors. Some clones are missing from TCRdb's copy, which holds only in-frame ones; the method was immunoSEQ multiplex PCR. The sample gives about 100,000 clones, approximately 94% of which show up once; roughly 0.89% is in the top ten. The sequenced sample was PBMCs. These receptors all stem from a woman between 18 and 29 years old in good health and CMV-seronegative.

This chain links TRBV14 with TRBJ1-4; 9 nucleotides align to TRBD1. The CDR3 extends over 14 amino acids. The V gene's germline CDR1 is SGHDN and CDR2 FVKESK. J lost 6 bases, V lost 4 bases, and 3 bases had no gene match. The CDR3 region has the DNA TGTGCCAGCAGCCGAGGGACAGGGTATGAAAAACTGTTTTTT. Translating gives CASSRGTGYEKLFF.

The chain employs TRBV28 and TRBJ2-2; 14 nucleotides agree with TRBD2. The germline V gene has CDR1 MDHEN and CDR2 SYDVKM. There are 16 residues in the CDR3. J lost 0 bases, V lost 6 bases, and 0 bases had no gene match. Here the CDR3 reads CASRGLAGANTGELFF. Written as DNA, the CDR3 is TGTGCCAGCAGGGGACTAGCGGGAGCGAACACCGGGGAGCTGTTTTTT.

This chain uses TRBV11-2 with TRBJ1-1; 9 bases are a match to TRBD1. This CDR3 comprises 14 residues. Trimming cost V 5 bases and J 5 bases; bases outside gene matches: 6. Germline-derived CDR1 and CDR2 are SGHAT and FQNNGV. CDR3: CASSQGQGRTEAFF. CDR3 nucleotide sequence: TGTGCCAGCAGCCAAGGACAGGGGAGGACTGAAGCTTTCTTT.

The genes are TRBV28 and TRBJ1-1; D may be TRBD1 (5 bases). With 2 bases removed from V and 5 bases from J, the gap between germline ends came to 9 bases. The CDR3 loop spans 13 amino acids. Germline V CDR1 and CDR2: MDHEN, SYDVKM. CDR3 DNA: TGTGCCAGCAGTTTACCAGGGAAAACTGAAGCTTTCTTT. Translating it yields CASSLPGKTEAFF.

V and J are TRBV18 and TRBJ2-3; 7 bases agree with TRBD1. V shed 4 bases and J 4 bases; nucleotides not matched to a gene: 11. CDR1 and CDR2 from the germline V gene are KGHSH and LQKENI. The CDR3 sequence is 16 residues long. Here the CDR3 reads CASSLTGLGNSDTQYF. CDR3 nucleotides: TGTGCCAGCTCACTGACAGGGCTCGGGAATTCAGATACGCAGTATTTT. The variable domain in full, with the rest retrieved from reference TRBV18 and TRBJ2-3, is NAGVMQNPRHLVRRRGQEARLRCSPMKGHSHVYWYRQLPEEGLKFMVYLQKENIIDESGMPKERFSAEFPKEGPSILRIQQVVRGDSAAYFCASSLTGLGNSDTQYFGPGTRLTVL.

CDR3: CASSFPQGGGRLEGYTF. Here the CDR3 DNA reads TGTGCCAGCAGCTTTCCCCAAGGGGGGGGGCGTCTGGAAGGCTACACCTTC. The genes are TRBV7-2 and TRBJ1-2, with TRBD1 as a possible D gene (6 bases). The CDR3 spans 17 residues. Germline-derived CDR1 and CDR2 are SGHTA and FQGNSA. Trimming stripped 3 bases from V and 8 bases from J, with 25 bases between.

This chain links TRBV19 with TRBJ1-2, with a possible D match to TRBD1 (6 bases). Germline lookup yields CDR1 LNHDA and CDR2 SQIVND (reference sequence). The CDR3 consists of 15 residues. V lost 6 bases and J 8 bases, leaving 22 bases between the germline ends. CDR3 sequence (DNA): TGTGCCAGTAGCGACGCAGGGGTATTCCTTCTCGGCTACACCTTC. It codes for CASSDAGVFLLGYTF.

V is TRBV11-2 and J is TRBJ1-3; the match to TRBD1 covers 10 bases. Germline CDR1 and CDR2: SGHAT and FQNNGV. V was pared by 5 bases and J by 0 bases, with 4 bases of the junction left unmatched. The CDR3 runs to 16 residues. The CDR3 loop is CASSRTGGTSGNTIYF. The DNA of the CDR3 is TGTGCCAGCAGCCGGACAGGGGGGACCTCTGGAAACACCATATATTTT.

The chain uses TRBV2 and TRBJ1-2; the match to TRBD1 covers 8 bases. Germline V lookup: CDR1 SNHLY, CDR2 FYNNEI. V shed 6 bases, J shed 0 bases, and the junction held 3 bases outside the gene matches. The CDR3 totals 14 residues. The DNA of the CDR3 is TGTGCCAGCAGGGAGGACAGGGCTAACTATGGCTACACCTTC. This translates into CASREDRANYGYTF.

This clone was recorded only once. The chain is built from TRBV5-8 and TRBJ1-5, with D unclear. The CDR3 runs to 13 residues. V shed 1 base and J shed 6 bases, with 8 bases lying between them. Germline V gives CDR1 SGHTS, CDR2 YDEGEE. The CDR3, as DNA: TGTGCCAGCAGCTTGTCTGGGAGTCAGCCCCAGCATTTT. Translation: CASSLSGSQPQHF. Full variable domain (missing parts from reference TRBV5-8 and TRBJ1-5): EAGVTQSPTHLIKTRGQQATLRCSPISGHTSVYWYQQALGLGLQFLLWYDEGEERNRGNFPPRFSGRQFPNYSSELNVNALELEDSALYLCASSLSGSQPQHFGDGTRLSIL.

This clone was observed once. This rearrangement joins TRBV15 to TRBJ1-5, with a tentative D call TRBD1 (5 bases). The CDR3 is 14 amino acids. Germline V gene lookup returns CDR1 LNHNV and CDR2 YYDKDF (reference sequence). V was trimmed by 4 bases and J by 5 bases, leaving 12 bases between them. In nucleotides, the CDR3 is TGTGCCACCAGCATCGACAGTGGATATCAGCCCCAGCATTTT. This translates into CATSIDSGYQPQHF.

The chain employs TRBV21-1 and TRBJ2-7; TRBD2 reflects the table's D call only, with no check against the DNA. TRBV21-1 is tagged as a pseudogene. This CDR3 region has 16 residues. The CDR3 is CAAKQRYSGSSYEQYF. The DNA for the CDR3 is TGTGCCGCCAAGCAAAGGTATAGCGGGAGCTCCTACGAGCAGTACTTC.

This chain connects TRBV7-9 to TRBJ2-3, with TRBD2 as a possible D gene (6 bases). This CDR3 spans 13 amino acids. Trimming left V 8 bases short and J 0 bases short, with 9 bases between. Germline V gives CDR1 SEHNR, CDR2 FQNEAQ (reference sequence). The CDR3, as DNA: TGTGCCAGCGGGACTGGGAGCACAGATACGCAGTATTTT. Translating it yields CASGTGSTDTQYF.

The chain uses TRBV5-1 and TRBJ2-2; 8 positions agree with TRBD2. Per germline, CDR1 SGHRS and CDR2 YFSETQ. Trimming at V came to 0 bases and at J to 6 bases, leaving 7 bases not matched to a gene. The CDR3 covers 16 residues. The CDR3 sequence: CASSLAAGGAAGELFF. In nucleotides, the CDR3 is TGCGCCAGCAGCTTGGCTGCCGGGGGGGCTGCCGGGGAGCTGTTTTTT.

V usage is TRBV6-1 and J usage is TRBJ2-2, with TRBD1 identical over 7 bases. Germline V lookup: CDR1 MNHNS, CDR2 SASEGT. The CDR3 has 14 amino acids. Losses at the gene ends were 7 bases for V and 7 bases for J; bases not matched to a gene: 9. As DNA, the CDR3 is TGTGCCAGCAATACGGAAGGGGGCTTCGGGGAGCTGTTTTTT. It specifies CASNTEGGFGELFF.

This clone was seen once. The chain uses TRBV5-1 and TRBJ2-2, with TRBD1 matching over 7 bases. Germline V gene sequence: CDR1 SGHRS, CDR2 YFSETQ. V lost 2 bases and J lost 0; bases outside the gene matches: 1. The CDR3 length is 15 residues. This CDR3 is CASSFRGTNTGELFF. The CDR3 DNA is TGCGCCAGCAGCTTCAGGGGGACGAACACCGGGGAGCTGTTTTTT.

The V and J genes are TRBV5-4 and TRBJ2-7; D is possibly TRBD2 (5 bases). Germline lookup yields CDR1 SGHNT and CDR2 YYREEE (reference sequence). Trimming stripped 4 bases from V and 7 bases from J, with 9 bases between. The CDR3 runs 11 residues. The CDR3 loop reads CASSRTGEQYF. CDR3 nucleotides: TGTGCCAGCAGCCGGACGGGGGAGCAGTACTTC.

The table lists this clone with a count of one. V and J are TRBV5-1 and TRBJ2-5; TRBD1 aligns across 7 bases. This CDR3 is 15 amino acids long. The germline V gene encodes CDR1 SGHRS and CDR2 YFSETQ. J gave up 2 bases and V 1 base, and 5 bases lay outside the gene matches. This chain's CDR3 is CASSLRDRAQETQYF. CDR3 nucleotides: TGCGCCAGCAGCTTGAGAGACAGGGCGCAAGAGACCCAGTACTTC. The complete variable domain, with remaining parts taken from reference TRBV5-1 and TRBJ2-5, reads KAGVTQTPRYLIKTRGQQVTLSCSPISGHRSVSWYQQTPGQGLQFLFEYFSETQRNKGNFPGRFSGRQFSNSRSEMNVSTLELGDSALYLCASSLRDRAQETQYFGPGTRLLVL.

Here the CDR3 reads CASSEPPSGRLSSYEQYF. CDR3 coding DNA: TGCGCCAGCAGTGAACCCCCTAGCGGGAGGTTAAGCTCCTACGAGCAGTACTTC. This chain connects TRBV10-2 to TRBJ2-7, with 11 bases matching TRBD2. The V gene's germline CDR1 is WSHSY and CDR2 SAAADI. V shed 3 bases and J 0 bases; nucleotides not matched to a gene: 10. The CDR3 runs 18 residues.

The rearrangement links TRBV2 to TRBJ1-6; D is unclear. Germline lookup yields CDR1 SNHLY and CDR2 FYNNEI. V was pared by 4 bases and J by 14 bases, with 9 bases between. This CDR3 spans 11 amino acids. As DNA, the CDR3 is TGTGCCAGCAGTGCGGCCCGGGCCCTCCACTTT. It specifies CASSAARALHF.

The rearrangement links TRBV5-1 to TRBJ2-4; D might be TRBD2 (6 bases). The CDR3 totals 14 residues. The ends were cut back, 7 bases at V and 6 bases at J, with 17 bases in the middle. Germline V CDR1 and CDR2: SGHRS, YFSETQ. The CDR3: CASSPGDSGNIQYF. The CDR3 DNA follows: TGCGCCAGCTCCCCGGGGGATTCAGGAAACATTCAGTACTTC. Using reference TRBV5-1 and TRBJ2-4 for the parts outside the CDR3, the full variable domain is KAGVTQTPRYLIKTRGQQVTLSCSPISGHRSVSWYQQTPGQGLQFLFEYFSETQRNKGNFPGRFSGRQFSNSRSEMNVSTLELGDSALYLCASSPGDSGNIQYFGAGTRLSVL.

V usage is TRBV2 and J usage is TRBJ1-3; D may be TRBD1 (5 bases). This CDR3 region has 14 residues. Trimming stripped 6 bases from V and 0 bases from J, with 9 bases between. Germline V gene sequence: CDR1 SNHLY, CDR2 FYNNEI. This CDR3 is CASSSGNSGNTIYF. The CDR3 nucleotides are TGTGCCAGCAGCTCAGGGAACTCTGGAAACACCATATATTTT.

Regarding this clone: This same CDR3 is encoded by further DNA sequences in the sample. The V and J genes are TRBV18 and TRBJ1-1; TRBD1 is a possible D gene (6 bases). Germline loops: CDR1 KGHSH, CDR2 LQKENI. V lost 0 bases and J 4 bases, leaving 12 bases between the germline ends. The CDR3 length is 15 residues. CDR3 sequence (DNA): TGTGCCAGCTCACCACCTGGTTTAGGGGGCACTGAAGCTTTCTTT. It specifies CASSPPGLGGTEAFF.

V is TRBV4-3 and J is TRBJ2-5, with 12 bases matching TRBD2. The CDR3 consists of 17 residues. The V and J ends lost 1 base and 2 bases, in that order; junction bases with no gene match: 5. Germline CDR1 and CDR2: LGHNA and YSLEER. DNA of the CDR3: TGCGCCAGCAGCCAAGCCCTAGCGGGGGGGCCTCAAGAGACCCAGTACTTC. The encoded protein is CASSQALAGGPQETQYF.

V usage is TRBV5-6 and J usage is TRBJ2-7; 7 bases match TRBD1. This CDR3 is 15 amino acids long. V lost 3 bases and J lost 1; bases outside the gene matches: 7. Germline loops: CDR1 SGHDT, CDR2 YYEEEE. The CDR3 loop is CASSWSETGSYEQYF. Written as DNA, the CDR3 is TGTGCCAGCAGCTGGTCGGAGACAGGGTCCTACGAGCAGTACTTC.

The chain's CDR3 is CASSSGTGSYLDPFF. The CDR3 nucleotides are TGCGCCAGCAGCAGCGGGACAGGTTCGTATTTGGATCCTTTCTTT. This chain joins TRBV5-1 and TRBJ1-1, with 8 bases that match TRBD1. Per the germline V gene, CDR1 is SGHRS and CDR2 is YFSETQ. The CDR3 extends over 15 amino acids. V was clipped by 4 bases and J by 12 bases; unmatched bases: 17.

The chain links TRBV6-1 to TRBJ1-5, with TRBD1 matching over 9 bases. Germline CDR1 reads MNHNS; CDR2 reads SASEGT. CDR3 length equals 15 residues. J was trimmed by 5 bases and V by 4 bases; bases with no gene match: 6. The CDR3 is CASSGDRVPYQPQHF. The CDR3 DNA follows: TGTGCCAGCAGTGGGGACAGGGTCCCCTATCAGCCCCAGCATTTT.

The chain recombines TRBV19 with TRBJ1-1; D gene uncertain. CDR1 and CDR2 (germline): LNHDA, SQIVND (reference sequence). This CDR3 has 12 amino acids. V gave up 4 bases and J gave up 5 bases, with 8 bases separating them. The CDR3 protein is CASSNRRTEAFF. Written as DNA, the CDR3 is TGTGCCAGTAGTAATAGGCGGACTGAAGCTTTCTTT.

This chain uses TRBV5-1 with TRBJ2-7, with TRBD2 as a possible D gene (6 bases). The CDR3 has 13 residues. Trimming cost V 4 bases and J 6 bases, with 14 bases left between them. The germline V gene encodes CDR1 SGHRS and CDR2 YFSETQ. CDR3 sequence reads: CASSLRDLSEQYF. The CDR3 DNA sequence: TGCGCCAGCAGCCTCCGGGACTTGAGCGAGCAGTACTTC.

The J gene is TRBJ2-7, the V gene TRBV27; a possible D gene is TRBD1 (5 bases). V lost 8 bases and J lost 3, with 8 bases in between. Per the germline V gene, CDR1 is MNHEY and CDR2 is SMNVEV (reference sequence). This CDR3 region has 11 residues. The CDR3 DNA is TGTGCCAGCCATAGGGGCTACGAGCAGTACTTC. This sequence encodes CASHRGYEQYF.